What follows are 5 T cell receptor beta chains derived from one specimen sequenced in a study of blood T cell repertoires in COVID-19. Profiled with immunoSEQ multiplex PCR; TCRdb holds only in-frame clones, not every one. The sample carries roughly 98,000 clones, approximately 86% recorded once. Sample: peripheral blood. Receptor source: a man between 65 and 85 years old with active or convalescent COVID-19.

Only one count was recorded for this clone. The chain joins TRBV5-1 to TRBJ2-1, with D possibly TRBD1 on 6 matching bases. Trimming removed 4 bases at V and 0 bases at J, with 11 bases between. This CDR3 has 15 amino acids. Germline loops: CDR1 SGHRS, CDR2 YFSETQ. Here the CDR3 reads CASSTGSRSYNEQFF. The CDR3 DNA is TGCGCCAGCAGCACAGGGAGTCGCTCCTACAATGAGCAGTTCTTC.

CDR3 sequence (DNA): TGCGCCAGCAGCCTCCCCGGGACTAGCGGGATCAGTGAGCAGTTCTTC. Its protein is CASSLPGTSGISEQFF. The V gene is TRBV4-1, the J gene TRBJ2-1, with TRBD2 matching over 13 bases. V lost 4 bases and J lost 9; bases outside the gene matches: 9. CDR1 is MGHRA, CDR2 YSYEKL, per germline. The CDR3 extends over 16 amino acids.

This clone was seen only once. The chain links TRBV4-3 to TRBJ2-3; 8 nucleotides agree with TRBD2. V trimming: 4 bases; J trimming: 3 bases; junction bases outside the gene matches: 9. The CDR3 has 16 residues. Germline CDR1 is LGHNA and CDR2 is YSLEER. The CDR3 protein is CASSRVAGYFTDTQYF. CDR3 sequence (DNA): TGCGCCAGCAGCCGTGTAGCGGGGTATTTTACAGATACGCAGTATTTT.

The genes are TRBV27 and TRBJ1-6; no clear D gene. The CDR3 runs to 15 residues. V was trimmed by 3 bases and J by 8 bases, leaving 14 bases between them. The germline V gene has CDR1 MNHEY and CDR2 SMNVEV (reference sequence). As DNA, the CDR3 is TGTGCCAGCAGTTTGGGGAGGGTAAGGCATTCACCCCTCCACTTT. Encoded protein: CASSLGRVRHSPLHF.

The chain employs TRBV5-1 and TRBJ2-7; D is possibly TRBD1 (6 bases). The germline CDR1 and CDR2 sequences are SGHRS and YFSETQ. The V gene lost 4 bases and the J gene lost 5 bases, with 19 bases spanning the gap. The CDR3 totals 15 residues. The CDR3 sequence is CASSVQQGTSNEQYF. As DNA, the CDR3 is TGCGCCAGCAGCGTCCAACAGGGTACGAGCAACGAGCAGTACTTC.